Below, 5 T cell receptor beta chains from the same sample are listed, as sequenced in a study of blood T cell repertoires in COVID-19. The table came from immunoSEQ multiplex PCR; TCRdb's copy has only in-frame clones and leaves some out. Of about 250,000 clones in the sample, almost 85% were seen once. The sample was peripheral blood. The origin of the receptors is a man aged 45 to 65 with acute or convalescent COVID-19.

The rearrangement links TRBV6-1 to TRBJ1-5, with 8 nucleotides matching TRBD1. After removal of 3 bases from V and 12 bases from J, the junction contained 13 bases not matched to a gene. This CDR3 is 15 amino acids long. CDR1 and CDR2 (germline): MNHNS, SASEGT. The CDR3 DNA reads TGTGCCAGCAGTGAGGGGACAGGACCCTTATCTGGCCAGCATTTT. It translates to CASSEGTGPLSGQHF.

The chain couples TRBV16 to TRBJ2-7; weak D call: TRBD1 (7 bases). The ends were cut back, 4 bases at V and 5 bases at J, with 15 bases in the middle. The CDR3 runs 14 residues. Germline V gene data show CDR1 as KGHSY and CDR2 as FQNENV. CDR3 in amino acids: CASSPWSRGDEQYF. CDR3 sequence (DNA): TGTGCCAGCAGCCCGTGGAGCAGGGGGGACGAGCAGTACTTC.

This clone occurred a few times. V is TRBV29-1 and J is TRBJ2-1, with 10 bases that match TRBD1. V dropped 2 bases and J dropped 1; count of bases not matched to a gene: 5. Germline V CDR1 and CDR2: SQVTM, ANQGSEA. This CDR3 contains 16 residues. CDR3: CSVESDRGQSYNEQFF. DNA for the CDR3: TGCAGCGTTGAAAGCGACAGGGGGCAATCCTACAATGAGCAGTTCTTC.

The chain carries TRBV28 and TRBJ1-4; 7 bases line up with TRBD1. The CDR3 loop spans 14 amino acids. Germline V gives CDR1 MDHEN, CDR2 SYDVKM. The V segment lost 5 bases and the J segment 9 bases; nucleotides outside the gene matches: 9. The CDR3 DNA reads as TGTGCCAGCAGTCAGACAGGGTTGGGTCAAAAACTGTTTTTT. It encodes CASSQTGLGQKLFF.

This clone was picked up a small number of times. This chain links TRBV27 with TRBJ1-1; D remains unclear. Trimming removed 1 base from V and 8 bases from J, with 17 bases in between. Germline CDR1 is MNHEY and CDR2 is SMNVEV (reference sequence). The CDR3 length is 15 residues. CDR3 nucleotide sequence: TGTGCCAGCAGTTTATTTCCTTTCCGAGGAGAGGAAGCTTTCTTT. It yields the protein CASSLFPFRGEEAFF.